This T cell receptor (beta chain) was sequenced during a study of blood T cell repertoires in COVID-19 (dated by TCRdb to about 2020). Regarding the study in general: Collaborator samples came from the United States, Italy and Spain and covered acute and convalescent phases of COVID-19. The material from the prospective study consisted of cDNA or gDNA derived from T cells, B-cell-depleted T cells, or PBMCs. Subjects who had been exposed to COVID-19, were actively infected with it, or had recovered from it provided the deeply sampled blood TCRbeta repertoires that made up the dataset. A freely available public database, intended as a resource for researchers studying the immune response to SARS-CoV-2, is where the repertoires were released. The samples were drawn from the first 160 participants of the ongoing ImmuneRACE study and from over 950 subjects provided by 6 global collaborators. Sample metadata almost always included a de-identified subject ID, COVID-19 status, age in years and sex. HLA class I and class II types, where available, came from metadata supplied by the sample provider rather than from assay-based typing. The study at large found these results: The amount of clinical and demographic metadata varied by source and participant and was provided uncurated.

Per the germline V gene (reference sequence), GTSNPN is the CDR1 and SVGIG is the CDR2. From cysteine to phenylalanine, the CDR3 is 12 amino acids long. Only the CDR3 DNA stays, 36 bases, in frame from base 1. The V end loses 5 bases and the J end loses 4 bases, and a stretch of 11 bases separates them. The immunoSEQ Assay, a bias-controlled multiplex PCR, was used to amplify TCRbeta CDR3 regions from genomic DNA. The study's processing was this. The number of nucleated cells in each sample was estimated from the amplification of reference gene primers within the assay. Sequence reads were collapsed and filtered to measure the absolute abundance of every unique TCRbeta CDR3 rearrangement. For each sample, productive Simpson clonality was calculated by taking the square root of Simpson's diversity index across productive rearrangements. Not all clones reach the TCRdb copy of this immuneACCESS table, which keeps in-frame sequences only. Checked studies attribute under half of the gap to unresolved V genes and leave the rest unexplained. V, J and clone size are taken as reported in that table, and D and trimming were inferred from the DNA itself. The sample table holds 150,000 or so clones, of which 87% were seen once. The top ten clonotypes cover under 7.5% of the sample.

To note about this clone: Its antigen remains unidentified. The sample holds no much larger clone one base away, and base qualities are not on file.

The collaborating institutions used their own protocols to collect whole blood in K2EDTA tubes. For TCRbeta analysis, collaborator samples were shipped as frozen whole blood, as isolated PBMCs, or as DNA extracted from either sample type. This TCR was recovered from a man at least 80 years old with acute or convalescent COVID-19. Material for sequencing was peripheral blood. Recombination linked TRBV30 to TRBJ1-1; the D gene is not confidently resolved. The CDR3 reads CAWEAAFTEAFF. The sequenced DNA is TGTGCCTGGGAAGCTGCGTTCACTGAAGCTTTCTTT.